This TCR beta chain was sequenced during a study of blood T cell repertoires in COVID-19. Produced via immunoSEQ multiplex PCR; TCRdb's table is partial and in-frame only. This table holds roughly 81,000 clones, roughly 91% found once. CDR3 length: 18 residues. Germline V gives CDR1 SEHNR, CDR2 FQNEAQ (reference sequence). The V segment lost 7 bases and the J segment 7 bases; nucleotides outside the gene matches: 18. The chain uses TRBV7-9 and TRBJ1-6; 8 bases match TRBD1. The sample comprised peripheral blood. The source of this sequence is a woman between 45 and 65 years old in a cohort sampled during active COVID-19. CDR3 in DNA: TGTGCCAGCACCATGACCTGGACAGGGCGAACCGCGAATTCACCCCTCCACTTT. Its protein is CASTMTWTGRTANSPLHF.